These T cell receptor beta chains were read from a single sample in a study of T cell responses to AZD1222 COVID-19 vaccine. The assay was immunoSEQ multiplex PCR, and TCRdb's table has in-frame clones only and misses some. In the table there are roughly 130,000 clones, roughly 85% of which are singletons. Specimen: peripheral blood, collected on day 0 of MenACWY control vaccination. The receptors were sampled from an adult in good health. The CDR3 runs from the conserved cysteine through the conserved F or W. A D gene is named only where the DNA matches it firmly. Size values are once, few and many counts, or a class for expanded clones, and some rows have none.

DNA | CDR3 | V | size | J | D
TGTGCCAGCAGCCCACCGGGACTAGCGGGAGGGAGGACCGGGGAGCTGTTTTTT | CASSPPGLAGGRTGELFF | TRBV28 | NA | TRBJ2-2 | TRBD2
TGTGTCAGCAGTGACAGGGGGTATGGCTACACCTTC | CVSSDRGYGYTF | TRBV2 | NA | TRBJ1-2 | TRBD1
TGTGCCAGCAGCGGTAACAGGGAGAGGTCAGAGACCCAGTACTTC | CASSGNRERSETQYF | TRBV5-6 | NA | TRBJ2-5 | NA
TGCGCCAGCAGTGAGGGACAGGGGTTAACAGATACGCAGTATTTT | CASSEGQGLTDTQYF | TRBV5-1 | once | TRBJ2-3 | TRBD1
TGTGCCAGCAGCCTCCGGACAGGGGAAGAAAAACTGTTTTTT | CASSLRTGEEKLFF | TRBV3-1/TRBV3-2 | NA | TRBJ1-4 | TRBD1
TGTGCCAGTAGGAGCTTTGGGACAGGGGGCTACGAGCAGTACTTC | CASRSFGTGGYEQYF | TRBV19 | NA | TRBJ2-7 | TRBD1
TGTGCCAGCAGCTTGGCCGGGACGATACGTGGCTACACCTTC | CASSLAGTIRGYTF | TRBV5-4 | few | TRBJ1-2 | NA
TGTGCCAGCAGCTCCATTAACAAGATTAATGAAAAACTGTTTTTT | CASSSINKINEKLFF | TRBV7-9 | NA | TRBJ1-4 | NA
TGTGCCAGCAGCACAAACAGGGGGAGTCCCATGAACACTGAAGCTTTCTTT | CASSTNRGSPMNTEAFF | TRBV28 | NA | TRBJ1-1 | TRBD1
TGCAGCGCGGGACTAGCGGGAAATGAGCAGTTCTTC | CSAGLAGNEQFF | TRBV29-1 | few | TRBJ2-1 | TRBD2
TGCGCCAGCAGTGAACTAGCGGGCTCCAATGAGCAGTTCTTC | CASSELAGSNEQFF | TRBV10-1 | NA | TRBJ2-1 | TRBD2
TGTGCCAGCAGCTCAAGCGGGACTCTAATAACCTACGAGCAGTACTTC | CASSSSGTLITYEQYF | TRBV3-1/TRBV3-2 | NA | TRBJ2-7 | TRBD2
TGTGCCACCAGTGATCCAACTAGCGGAGGCTCCTACAATGAGCAGTTCTTC | CATSDPTSGGSYNEQFF | TRBV24-1 | NA | TRBJ2-1 | TRBD2
TGTGCCACCAGCAAGGACTTCTACTCTGGAAACACCATATATTTT | CATSKDFYSGNTIYF | TRBV15 | NA | TRBJ1-3 | NA
TGTGCCAGCAGCTTAAACCCCGGGACAGCGGATACGCAGTATTTT | CASSLNPGTADTQYF | TRBV11-2 | NA | TRBJ2-3 | TRBD1
TGTGCCAGCGAGGCTAAGGGACTACCGCGGGAGCAGTACTTC | CASEAKGLPREQYF | TRBV6-5 | NA | TRBJ2-7 | TRBD2
TGTGCCAGCAGCCCGGGGCCCACCGGGGGCTACACCTTC | CASSPGPTGGYTF | TRBV7-3 | NA | TRBJ1-2 | NA
TGTGCCAGCAGCTCTCCTTGGGGGAGGGGGCATGGCTACACCTTC | CASSSPWGRGHGYTF | TRBV7-2 | NA | TRBJ1-2 | TRBD1
TGTGCCAGCAGCCCAGGGACAGTGAACACTGAAGCTTTCTTT | CASSPGTVNTEAFF | TRBV11-2 | NA | TRBJ1-1 | TRBD1
TGTGCCAGCAGCCAAGATGACCATTGGGAAGAGACCCAGTACTTC | CASSQDDHWEETQYF | TRBV14 | NA | TRBJ2-5 | NA
TGTGCCAGCAGCCCGGGACAGTGGGCAAACGAGCAGTACTTC | CASSPGQWANEQYF | TRBV6-5 | NA | TRBJ2-7 | TRBD1
TGTGCCAGCAGCGTAGCGGGGGCTCCCCCCTACGAGCAGTACTTC | CASSVAGAPPYEQYF | TRBV7-2 | NA | TRBJ2-7 | TRBD2
TGTGCCAGCAGTGATTGGGAGTTGAACTTGGGAGGCACTGAAGCTTTCTTT | CASSDWELNLGGTEAFF | TRBV2 | once | TRBJ1-1 | NA
TGCGCCAGCGGCACTGGGGCCAACGTCCTGACTTTC | CASGTGANVLTF | TRBV5-1 | NA | TRBJ2-6 | NA
TGTGCCAGCAGTCCATGGGACAGGGGGGTAGGGGCCAACGTCCTGACTTTC | CASSPWDRGVGANVLTF | TRBV6-6 | NA | TRBJ2-6 | TRBD1
TGTGCCAGCAGTGGACCCACAGGGATCAGTTCACCCCTCCACTTT | CASSGPTGISSPLHF | TRBV2 | once | TRBJ1-6 | NA
TGTGCCAGCAGGCCACTAGCGGGAGGAGGGAATGAGCAGTTCTTC | CASRPLAGGGNEQFF | TRBV6-5 | once | TRBJ2-1 | TRBD2
TGTGCCAGCAGCGCTCGGACTAGCGTTGAGCAGTTCTTC | CASSARTSVEQFF | TRBV9 | NA | TRBJ2-1 | TRBD2
TGTGCCAGCAGTTTAGTAGCGGGAGCTAACAATGAGCAGTTCTTC | CASSLVAGANNEQFF | TRBV28 | once | TRBJ2-1 | TRBD2
TGTGCCAGCAGCCGGAAACCCGGGACAGGCTATGGCTACACCTTC | CASSRKPGTGYGYTF | TRBV5-6 | NA | TRBJ1-2 | TRBD1
TGTGCCAGCAGTACCCGACAGGGACTAGATTCACCCCTCCACTTT | CASSTRQGLDSPLHF | TRBV6-5 | NA | TRBJ1-6 | TRBD1
TGTGCCAGCAGTCCCGGGACTAGCGGGAGGCTGGAAGAGACCCAGTACTTC | CASSPGTSGRLEETQYF | TRBV6-6 | NA | TRBJ2-5 | TRBD2
TGTGCCAGCAGCTTAGATCAGGGGGGCAGGCCAACCTACGAGCAGTACTTC | CASSLDQGGRPTYEQYF | TRBV11-3 | NA | TRBJ2-7 | NA
TGCGCCAGCAGGGCGGAGTGGCGCACAGATACGCAGTATTTT | CASRAEWRTDTQYF | TRBV5-1 | NA | TRBJ2-3 | NA
TGTGCCAGCAGTTTAAGGACTAGCGGGAAGGGCCCCTACGAGCAGTACTTC | CASSLRTSGKGPYEQYF | TRBV27 | NA | TRBJ2-7 | TRBD2
TGTGCCAGCAGTGAACTAGCCCTGGGACTCGCGAGGAGTGAGCAGTTCTTC | CASSELALGLARSEQFF | TRBV2 | NA | TRBJ2-1 | NA
TGTGCCAGCTCACCGGGACAGGGGTCGGGCGAGCAGTACTTC | CASSPGQGSGEQYF | TRBV18 | NA | TRBJ2-7 | TRBD1
TGTGCCAGTCTGGCGGGGGGGCCGAACACCGGGGAGCTGTTTTTT | CASLAGGPNTGELFF | TRBV19 | NA | TRBJ2-2 | TRBD2
TGTGCCAGCAGCCAACAGTTCACTGAAGCTTTCTTT | CASSQQFTEAFF | TRBV6-5 | few | TRBJ1-1 | NA
TGTGCCAGCTCACCGCTCCACACCGGGGAGCTGTTTTTT | CASSPLHTGELFF | TRBV18 | once | TRBJ2-2 | NA
TGTGCCAGCAGTCCAAGACAGGCCTACGAGCAGTACTTC | CASSPRQAYEQYF | TRBV27 | NA | TRBJ2-7 | NA
TGTGCCAGCAGCCGAGGGGGCCGCCTCGGGGAAAAACTGTTTTTT | CASSRGGRLGEKLFF | TRBV7-9 | NA | TRBJ1-4 | TRBD1